This T cell receptor beta chain was sequenced during a study of blood T cell repertoires in COVID-19. Turning to the study itself: The United States, Italy and Spain supplied acute and convalescent COVID-19 samples. Nucleic acid was either cDNA or gDNA, and it came from T cells, B-cell-depleted T cells, or PBMCs.

The CDR3 contains 13 residues. Germline V gene lookup returns CDR1 ENHRY and CDR2 SYGVKD. V was trimmed by 0 bases and J by 4 bases, leaving 6 bases between them. A Seattle source enrolled patients during active infection and followed them longitudinally. In the original workflow: Reference gene primer amplification yielded estimated nucleated cell counts. TCRdb keeps only in-frame clones here, not all; method: immunoSEQ multiplex PCR. Clone size and V and J calls were adopted from that table, with D and trimming inferred from the DNA. The sample consists of more than 300,000 clones, under 90% of them appearing once.

The rearrangement links TRBV10-3 to TRBJ1-1, with a weak D call TRBD1 (5 bases). The sequencing input was peripheral blood. This receptor was taken from a woman aged 30 to 39 with COVID-19, enrolled during active disease. For the CDR3, the DNA is TGTGCCATCAGTGAGTCAGGGGTCACTGAAGCTTTCTTT. Encoded protein: CAISESGVTEAFF.